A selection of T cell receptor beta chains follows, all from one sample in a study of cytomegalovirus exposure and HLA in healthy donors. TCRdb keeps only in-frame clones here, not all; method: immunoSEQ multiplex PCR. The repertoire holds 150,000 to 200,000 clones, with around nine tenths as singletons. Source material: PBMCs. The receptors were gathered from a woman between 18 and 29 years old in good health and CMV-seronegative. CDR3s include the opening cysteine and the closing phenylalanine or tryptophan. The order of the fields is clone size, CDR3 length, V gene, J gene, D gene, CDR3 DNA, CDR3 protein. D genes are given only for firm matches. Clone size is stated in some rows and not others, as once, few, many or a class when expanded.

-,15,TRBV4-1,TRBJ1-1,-,TGTGCCAGCAGCCAGAGGGGAGGCATGAACACTGAAGCTTTCTTT,CASSQRGGMNTEAFF
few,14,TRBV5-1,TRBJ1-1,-,TGCGCCAGCAGCTCCGGACAGCCGAACACTGAAGCTTTCTTT,CASSSGQPNTEAFF
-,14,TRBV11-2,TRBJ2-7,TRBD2,TGTGCCAGCAGCCAAAGCGGGAGAGCGAACGAGCAGTACTTC,CASSQSGRANEQYF
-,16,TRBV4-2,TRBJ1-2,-,TGTGCCAGCAGCCAAGAAGGGCGGGGGCCCCACTATGGCTACACCTTC,CASSQEGRGPHYGYTF
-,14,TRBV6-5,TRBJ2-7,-,TGTGCCAGCAGTTTGGGGGGTGCCTCCTACGAGCAGTACTTC,CASSLGGASYEQYF
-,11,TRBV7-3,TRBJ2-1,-,TGTGCCAGCAGCGGGGGCACTGAGCAGTTCTTC,CASSGGTEQFF
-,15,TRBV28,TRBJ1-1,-,TGTGCCAGCAGTCCCTTCGAGGGAAAACGCACTGAAGCTTTCTTT,CASSPFEGKRTEAFF
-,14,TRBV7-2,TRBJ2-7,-,TGTGCCAGCAGCTTAGCAGGGGATTCCTACGAGCAGTACTTC,CASSLAGDSYEQYF
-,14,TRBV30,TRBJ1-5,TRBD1,TGTGCCTGGAGTGCAACAGGGGGCAGGCAGCCCCAGCATTTT,CAWSATGGRQPQHF
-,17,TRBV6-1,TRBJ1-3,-,TGTGCCAGCAGTGAACTGGTGACAGCCATCTCTGGAAACACCATATATTTT,CASSELVTAISGNTIYF
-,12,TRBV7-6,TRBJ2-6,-,TGTGCCAGCAGCCCTCGGACTGGGCCCCTGACTTTC,CASSPRTGPLTF
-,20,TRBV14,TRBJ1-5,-,TGTGCCAGCAGCCACTTCTCACCGAGACAGAATACCTATAGCAATCAGCCCCAGCATTTT,CASSHFSPRQNTYSNQPQHF
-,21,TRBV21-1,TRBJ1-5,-,TGTGCCAGCAGCAAAGGAAGACGGGGTTTCGGGACATCGTATAGCAATCAGCCCCAGCATTTT,CASSKGRRGFGTSYSNQPQHF
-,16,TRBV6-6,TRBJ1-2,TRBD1,TGTGCCAGCAGCTACGGGACGCAGACAGGGTTTGGCGGCTACACCTTC,CASSYGTQTGFGGYTF
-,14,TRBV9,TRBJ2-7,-,TGTGCCAGCAGCGTAGGGGGCAGAAGCTACGAGCAGTACTTC,CASSVGGRSYEQYF
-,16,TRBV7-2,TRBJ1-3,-,TGTGCCAGCAGCTCCTTACAGGGCGGCTCTGGAAACACCATATATTTT,CASSSLQGGSGNTIYF
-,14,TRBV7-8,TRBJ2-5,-,TGTGCCAGCAGCTTAGTCCGACAGCAAGAGACCCAGTACTTC,CASSLVRQQETQYF
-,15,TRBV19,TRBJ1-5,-,TGTGCCAGTAGACCCTGGGGGGGTTCTGATCAGCCCCAGCATTTT,CASRPWGGSDQPQHF
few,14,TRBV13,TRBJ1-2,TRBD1,TGTGCCAGCTCCGCGGACAGGATCAACTATGGCTACACCTTC,CASSADRINYGYTF
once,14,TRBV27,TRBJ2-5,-,TGTGCCAGCAGTTTAAAAGGGAGTCAAGAGACCCAGTACTTC,CASSLKGSQETQYF
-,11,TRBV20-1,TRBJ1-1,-,TGCAGTGCTAGACGGAACACTGAAGCTTTCTTT,CSARRNTEAFF
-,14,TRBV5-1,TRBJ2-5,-,TGCGCCAGCAGCTTGGGACAGGGAGGACAGACCCAGTACTTC,CASSLGQGGQTQYF
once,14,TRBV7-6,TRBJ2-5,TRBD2,TGTGCCAGCAGCGTTCGACTAGCCGGCGAGACCCAGTACTTC,CASSVRLAGETQYF
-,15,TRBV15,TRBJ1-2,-,TGTGCCACCAGCGACGCCCTGGCGGGGAACTATGGCTACACCTTC,CATSDALAGNYGYTF
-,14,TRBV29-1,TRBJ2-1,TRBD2,TGCAGCGTTCTTAGCGGGAGCTCCTACAATGAGCAGTTCTTC,CSVLSGSSYNEQFF
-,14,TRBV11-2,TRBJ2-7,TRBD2,TGTGCCAGCAGCTCGACTAGCGGGACTCCTGTGTCGTACTTC,CASSSTSGTPVSYF
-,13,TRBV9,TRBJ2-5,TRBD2,TGTGCCAGCAGCCCGGGGACTAGCCAGACCCAGTACTTC,CASSPGTSQTQYF
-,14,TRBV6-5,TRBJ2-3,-,TGTGCCAGCAGTTTCCTCGTTCTCACAGATACGCAGTATTTT,CASSFLVLTDTQYF
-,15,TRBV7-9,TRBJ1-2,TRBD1,TGTGCCAGCAGCAGTACCGGGACAGGGAACTATGGCTACACCTTC,CASSSTGTGNYGYTF
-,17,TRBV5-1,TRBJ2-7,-,TGCGCCAGCAGCTTGGGGCAGGGAGGAGGAAGACCCTACGAGCAGTACTTC,CASSLGQGGGRPYEQYF
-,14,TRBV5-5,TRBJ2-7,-,TGTGCCAGCAGCCCCAGTGATCGGGGCTACGAGCAGTACTTC,CASSPSDRGYEQYF
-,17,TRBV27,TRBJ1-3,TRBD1,TGTGCCAGCAGTTGGACAGGGCCCAGCCTCTCTGGAAACACCATATATTTT,CASSWTGPSLSGNTIYF
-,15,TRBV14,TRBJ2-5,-,TGTGCCAGCAGCCAAGATGGGGCGCCAAGGGAGACCCAGTACTTC,CASSQDGAPRETQYF
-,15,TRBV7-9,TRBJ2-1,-,TGTGCCAGCAGCTTGGGGGGACTCGGCAAGAATGAGCAGTTCTTC,CASSLGGLGKNEQFF
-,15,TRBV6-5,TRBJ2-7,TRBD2,TGTGCCAGCAGTTACTCGACTAGCGGGCCCTACGAGCAGTACTTC,CASSYSTSGPYEQYF
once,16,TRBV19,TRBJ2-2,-,TGTGCCAGTAGTAACCCGACAGGTAGCAACACCGGGGAGCTGTTTTTT,CASSNPTGSNTGELFF
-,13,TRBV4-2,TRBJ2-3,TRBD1,TGTGCCAGCAGCCAAGTTGCCGGACAGGCGCAGTATTTT,CASSQVAGQAQYF
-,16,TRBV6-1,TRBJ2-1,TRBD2,TGTGCCAGCAGTGGGGCTAGCGGGGACAACTACAATGAGCAGTTCTTC,CASSGASGDNYNEQFF
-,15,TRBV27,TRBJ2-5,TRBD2,TGTGCCAGCAGTTTACCCCGGGAGGCTTCGGAGACCCAGTACTTC,CASSLPREASETQYF
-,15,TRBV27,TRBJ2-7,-,TGTGCCAGCAGTTTATCCAGGGCCGGCTCCTACGAGCAGTACTTC,CASSLSRAGSYEQYF
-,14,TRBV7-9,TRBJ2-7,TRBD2,TGTGCCAGCAGCACGGGACTAGCGGCTTACGAGCAGTACTTC,CASSTGLAAYEQYF
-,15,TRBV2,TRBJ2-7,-,TGTGCCAGCAGTGATCAGGGGACGAGCTCCTACGAGCAGTACTTC,CASSDQGTSSYEQYF
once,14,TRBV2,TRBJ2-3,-,TGTGCCAGTACTAGGGCGGAGCTCACAGATACGCAGTATTTT,CASTRAELTDTQYF
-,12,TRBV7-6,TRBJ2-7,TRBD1,TGTGCCAGCAGCACAGGGGGCGGCGAGCAGTACTTC,CASSTGGGEQYF
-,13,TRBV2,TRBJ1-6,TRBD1,TGTGCCAGTACAGGGGCCCTCAATTCACCCCTCCACTTT,CASTGALNSPLHF
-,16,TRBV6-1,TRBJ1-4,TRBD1,TGTGCCAGCAGTGGCATACAGGGGGCTGAGGGTGAAAAACTGTTTTTT,CASSGIQGAEGEKLFF
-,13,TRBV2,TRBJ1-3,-,TGTGCCAGCAGAAAAACAGGGCCTAACACCATATATTTT,CASRKTGPNTIYF
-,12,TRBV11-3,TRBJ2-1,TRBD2,TGTGCCAGCAGCTTAGGCGGGAGGGAAGAGTTCTTC,CASSLGGREEFF
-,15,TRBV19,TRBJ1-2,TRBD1,TGTGCCAGTAGTATGCTGGGACAGGGGCCCTATGGCTACACCTTC,CASSMLGQGPYGYTF
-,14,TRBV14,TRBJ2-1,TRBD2,TGTGCCAGCAGCCATCTAGCGGGATACAATGAGCAGTTCTTC,CASSHLAGYNEQFF